A single sample gave rise to the 22 T cell receptor beta chains below, sequenced in a study of PD-1 blockade in mismatch repair-deficient tumors. Sequenced by immunoSEQ multiplex PCR; TCRdb stores in-frame clones only, minus some. This sample has 75,000 to 85,000 clones; over 70% occur once, and the top ten carry around 2.7%. The sequences come from peripheral blood, collected 12 weeks after starting pembrolizumab. All receptors derive from an adult with mismatch repair-deficient cancer.

The gene calls are TRBV10-3 and TRBJ2-7, with unresolved D. CDR1 and CDR2 from the germline V gene are ENHRY and SYGVKD. Trimming left V 6 bases short and J 1 base short, with 16 bases between. This CDR3 region has 15 residues. CDR3 bases: TGTGCCATCAGGGAAGAGGTGGAACTTTCCTACGAGCAGTACTTC. It encodes CAIREEVELSYEQYF.

The chain uses TRBV13 and TRBJ2-2; 7 nucleotides agree with TRBD2. Trimming cost V 3 bases and J 6 bases; bases outside gene matches: 4. CDR3 length equals 14 residues. Germline V gene lookup returns CDR1 PRHDT and CDR2 FYEKMQ (reference sequence). The CDR3 is CASSLVGGSGELFF. CDR3 DNA: TGTGCCAGCAGCTTGGTGGGAGGGTCCGGGGAGCTGTTTTTT. Drawing the rest from reference TRBV13 and TRBJ2-2, the complete variable domain is AAGVIQSPRHLIKEKRETATLKCYPIPRHDTVYWYQQGPGQDPQFLISFYEKMQSDKGSIPDRFSAQQFSDYHSELNMSSLELGDSALYFCASSLVGGSGELFFGEGSRLTVL.

The J gene is TRBJ2-3, the V gene TRBV28; D perhaps matches TRBD1 (5 bases). Deletions cut 6 bases from V and 2 bases from J, with 12 bases between. Looked up from germline, CDR1 is MDHEN and CDR2 is SYDVKM. This CDR3 has 14 residues. The CDR3 protein is CASRFQGTTDTQYF. CDR3 DNA sequence: TGTGCCAGCAGATTCCAGGGAACCACAGATACGCAGTATTTT.

The chain carries TRBV11-2 and TRBJ2-1, with 10 bases fitting TRBD2. Per the germline V gene, CDR1 is SGHAT and CDR2 is FQNNGV. V gave up 5 bases and J gave up 3 bases; unmatched junction bases: 10. This CDR3 region has 17 residues. CDR3 nucleotide sequence: TGTGCCAGCAGCGGGGCCGGACTAGCGGAGCTCTACAATGAGCAGTTCTTC. The encoded protein is CASSGAGLAELYNEQFF.

J is TRBJ2-7 and V is TRBV4-2; 9 bases match TRBD1. CDR3 length: 14 amino acids. J lost 5 bases, V lost 5 bases, and 7 bases had no gene match. The germline gives CDR1 LGHNA, CDR2 YNFKEQ. Written as DNA, the CDR3 is TGTGCCAGCAGCAAGAGGGACAGGGAGGACGAGCAGTACTTC. Protein sequence: CASSKRDREDEQYF.

This chain joins TRBV7-8 and TRBJ2-5; the D is unclear. The end of the DNA fits TRBJ2-7 better, so the J call may be wrong. From germline, CDR1 is SGHVS and CDR2 FQNEAQ. The CDR3 spans 14 residues. CDR3 DNA sequence: TGTGCCAGCAGCTTAGTCGGCAGGCCCCACGAGCAGTACTTC. It encodes CASSLVGRPHEQYF.

The chain links TRBV9 to TRBJ2-1; TRBD1 matches at 8 bases. Per germline, CDR1 SGDLS and CDR2 YYNGEE. The CDR3 is 15 amino acids. The J segment lost 2 bases and the V segment lost 6 bases, leaving 7 bases of the junction unmatched. The CDR3 DNA reads as TGTGCCAGCAACCCGACAGGGGACCCCTACAATGAGCAGTTCTTC. Translation gives CASNPTGDPYNEQFF. The full variable domain, with the rest looked up from reference TRBV9 and TRBJ2-1, is DSGVTQTPKHLITATGQRVTLRCSPRSGDLSVYWYQQSLDQGLQFLIQYYNGEERAKGNILERFSAQQFPDLHSELNLSSLELGDSALYFCASNPTGDPYNEQFFGPGTRLTVL.

CDR3 nucleotides: TGCAGCTACTGTCCAGGGTCAACAGATACGCAGTATTTT. Translating it yields CSYCPGSTDTQYF. V gene TRBV29-1 combines with J gene TRBJ2-3; TRBD1 is a possible D gene (5 bases). The germline gives CDR1 SQVTM, CDR2 ANQGSEA. Between the trimmed V and J ends, which lost 8 bases and 3 bases, there was a span of 15 bases. This CDR3 is built from 13 residues.

V usage is TRBV7-9 and J usage is TRBJ2-2, with D possibly matching TRBD1 (5 bases). Per germline, CDR1 SEHNR and CDR2 FQNEAQ (reference sequence). The CDR3 covers 15 residues. Between the trimmed V and J ends, which lost 5 bases and 3 bases, there was a span of 13 bases. Written as DNA, the CDR3 is TGTGCCAGCAGCCCGAGACAGCGACACACCGGGGAGCTGTTTTTT. Translating gives CASSPRQRHTGELFF.

The rearrangement joins TRBV7-2 to TRBJ2-7; 10 nucleotides agree with TRBD2. CDR3 length equals 14 residues. The germline gives CDR1 SGHTA, CDR2 FQGNSA. V lost 4 bases, J lost 2 bases, and 2 bases stayed unmatched. The CDR3 DNA is TGTGCCAGCAGCTCCACTAGCGGGGCCTACGAGCAGTACTTC. Encoded protein: CASSSTSGAYEQYF.

V usage is TRBV5-1 and J usage is TRBJ2-2; the match to TRBD2 covers 14 bases. The ends lost 5 bases at V and 1 base at J; junction bases unmatched: 7. Germline loops: CDR1 SGHRS, CDR2 YFSETQ. The CDR3 runs to 18 residues. CDR3 in amino acids: CASSNPGLAGVNTGELFF. For the CDR3, the DNA is TGCGCCAGCAGTAACCCGGGACTAGCGGGGGTGAACACCGGGGAGCTGTTTTTT.

The chain carries TRBV4-1 and TRBJ1-3, with TRBD1 matching 7 bases. The CDR3 is 16 residues long. CDR1 is MGHRA, CDR2 YSYEKL, per germline. J lost 2 bases, V lost 1 base, and 5 bases had no gene match. CDR3 DNA: TGCGCCAGCAGCCAAGGGGAAACAGGGGCTGGAAACACCATATATTTT. It translates to CASSQGETGAGNTIYF.

This clone was counted a few times. The V and J genes are TRBV5-1 and TRBJ2-4; a possible D gene is TRBD2 (5 bases). The CDR3 sequence is 14 residues long. The germline V gene has CDR1 SGHRS and CDR2 YFSETQ. V lost 6 bases, J lost 7 bases, and 17 bases lay in between. DNA of the CDR3: TGCGCCAGCACATACACCCCGGGGAGCAACATTCAGTACTTC. This codes for CASTYTPGSNIQYF. The whole variable domain, remainder taken from reference TRBV5-1 and TRBJ2-4, is KAGVTQTPRYLIKTRGQQVTLSCSPISGHRSVSWYQQTPGQGLQFLFEYFSETQRNKGNFPGRFSGRQFSNSRSEMNVSTLELGDSALYLCASTYTPGSNIQYFGAGTRLSVL.

V and J are TRBV2 and TRBJ1-5, with D uncertain. V was trimmed by 5 bases and J by 2 bases, leaving 13 bases between them. The CDR3 length is 15 residues. The germline V gene encodes CDR1 SNHLY and CDR2 FYNNEI. The CDR3 DNA reads TGTGCCAGCAGTCCCGCCACGAGCGGCAATCAGCCCCAGCATTTT. Encoded protein: CASSPATSGNQPQHF.

This rearrangement joins TRBV19 to TRBJ1-5, with D hard to call. This CDR3 comprises 15 residues. V was clipped by 4 bases and J by 6 bases, with 16 bases between them. Per the germline V gene, CDR1 is LNHDA and CDR2 is SQIVND (reference sequence). This chain's CDR3 is CASSTGVAEGQPQHF. The CDR3 DNA is TGTGCCAGTAGTACGGGAGTGGCTGAAGGTCAGCCCCAGCATTTT.

The chain recombines TRBV5-6 with TRBJ1-1; D call uncertain. The CDR3 totals 13 residues. The V gene lost 0 bases and the J gene lost 1 base, with 4 bases spanning the gap. Germline CDR1 and CDR2: SGHDT and YYEEEE. This CDR3 is CASSLGANTEAFF. The CDR3 bases are TGTGCCAGCAGCTTGGGGGCGAACACTGAAGCTTTCTTT.

The CDR3 region is CASSLRGQGGTYEQYF. The CDR3, as DNA: TGTGCCAGCAGCTTAAGAGGACAGGGAGGAACCTACGAGCAGTACTTC. The V gene is TRBV11-3, the J gene TRBJ2-7, with 8 bases lining up with TRBD1. This CDR3 spans 16 amino acids. V lost 2 bases to trimming and J lost 2 bases; unmatched junction nucleotides: 8. CDR1 and CDR2 from the germline V gene are SGHNT and YENEEA.

The CDR3 nucleotides are TGCGCCTGCAACGAGCAGTACTTC. Translation: CACNEQYF. The chain uses TRBV23-1 and TRBJ2-7, with D unclear. TRBV23-1 is classed as an ORF, of uncertain function. This CDR3 is 8 amino acids long. Deletions cut 11 bases from V and 5 bases from J, with 4 bases between.

This clone was seen a handful of times. The chain links TRBV19 to TRBJ2-7; TRBD1 matches at 7 bases. J lost 0 bases, V lost 5 bases, and 4 bases had no gene match. Germline values: CDR1 LNHDA, CDR2 SQIVND (reference sequence). The CDR3 sequence is 14 residues long. The CDR3 nucleotides are TGTGCCAGTAGTCGAGGGGGCAGCTCCTACGAGCAGTACTTC. This translates into CASSRGGSSYEQYF.

V and J are TRBV6-1 and TRBJ1-5; D ambiguous. The germline gives CDR1 MNHNS, CDR2 SASEGT. Trimming pared 6 bases from V and 4 bases from J, leaving 4 bases between. The CDR3 spans 11 residues. The CDR3 nucleotides are TGTGCCAGCAGGGGGAATCAGCCCCAGCATTTT. Translating it yields CASRGNQPQHF.

This clone occurred a few times. This chain uses TRBV30 with TRBJ1-2; 7 bases map to TRBD1. V dropped 3 bases and J dropped 2; count of bases not matched to a gene: 6. The CDR3 has 14 amino acids. From germline, CDR1 is GTSNPN and CDR2 SVGIG (reference sequence). This CDR3 is CAWRQQGSNYGYTF. Written as DNA, the CDR3 is TGTGCCTGGAGACAACAGGGGTCCAACTATGGCTACACCTTC.

V usage is TRBV7-3 and J usage is TRBJ2-4, with 7 bases aligning to TRBD2. V was pared by 5 bases and J by 8 bases, with 6 bases of the junction left unmatched. The germline CDR1 and CDR2 sequences are SGHTA and FQGTGA. The CDR3 spans 13 residues. CDR3 in DNA: TGTGCCAGCAGCACTGCCCGGGGGGACATTCAGTACTTC. This codes for CASSTARGDIQYF.